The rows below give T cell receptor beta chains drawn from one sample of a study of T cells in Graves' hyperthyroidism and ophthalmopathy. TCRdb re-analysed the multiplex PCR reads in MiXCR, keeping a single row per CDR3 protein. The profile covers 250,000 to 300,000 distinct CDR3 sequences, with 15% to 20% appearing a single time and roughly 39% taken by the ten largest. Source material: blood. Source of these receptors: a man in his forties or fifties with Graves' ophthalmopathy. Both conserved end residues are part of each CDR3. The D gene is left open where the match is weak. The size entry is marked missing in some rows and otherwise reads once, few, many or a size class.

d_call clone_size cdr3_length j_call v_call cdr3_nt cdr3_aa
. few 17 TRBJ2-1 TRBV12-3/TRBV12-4 TGTGCCAGCAGTTTAGGGGACTTCCGCGGCTCCTACAATGAGCAGTTCTTC CASSLGDFRGSYNEQFF
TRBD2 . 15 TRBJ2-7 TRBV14 TGTGCCAGCAGCCGTGGGACTAGCGGGAAGTACGAGCAGTACTTC CASSRGTSGKYEQYF
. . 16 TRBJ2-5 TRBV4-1 TGCGCCAGCAGCCAAGATGAATGGCAGTCCCGGCAGACCCAGTACTTC CASSQDEWQSRQTQYF
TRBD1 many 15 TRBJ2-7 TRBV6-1 TGTGCCAGCAGTTGGACCGGGACAGTATCCTACGAGCAGTACTTC CASSWTGTVSYEQYF
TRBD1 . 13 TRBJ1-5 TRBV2 TGTGCCAGCAACAGGGGGAGCAATCAGCCCCAGCATTTT CASNRGSNQPQHF
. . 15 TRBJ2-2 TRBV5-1 TGCGCCAGCAGTCCTCTAGGGGGAGAAGGCGGGGAGCTGTTTTTT CASSPLGGEGGELFF
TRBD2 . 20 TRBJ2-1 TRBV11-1 TGTGCCAGCAGCTCCCTCCCTGGACTAGCAGATGAAAGCTCCTACAATGAGCAGTTCTTC CASSSLPGLADESSYNEQFF
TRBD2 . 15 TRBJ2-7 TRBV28 TGTGCCAGCGCAACTCTAGCGGGAAGCTCCTACGAGCAGTACTTC CASATLAGSSYEQYF
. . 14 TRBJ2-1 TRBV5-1 TGCGCCAGCACCCTCAGATCCACATACAATGAGCAGTTCTTC CASTLRSTYNEQFF
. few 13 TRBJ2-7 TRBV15 TGTGCCACCAGCAGAGGAGGGAACTACGAGCAGTACTTC CATSRGGNYEQYF
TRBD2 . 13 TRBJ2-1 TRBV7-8 TGTGCCAGCAGCTTAGCCGGGGGGACTGAGCAGTTCTTC CASSLAGGTEQFF
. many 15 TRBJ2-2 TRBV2 TGTGCCAGCAGCCACTCTGATGCGAACACCGGGGAGCTGTTTTTT CASSHSDANTGELFF
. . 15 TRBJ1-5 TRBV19 TGTGCCAGTAGTATAGGGCGGACAAGCAATCAGCCCCAGCATTTT CASSIGRTSNQPQHF
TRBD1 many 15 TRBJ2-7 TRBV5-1 TGCGCCAGCAGCCCAACGGGACAGGGGGGAATGGAGCAGTACTTC CASSPTGQGGMEQYF
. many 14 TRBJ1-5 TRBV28 TGTGCCAGCATGGCCGACAGGTCGAATCAGCCCCAGCATTTT CASMADRSNQPQHF
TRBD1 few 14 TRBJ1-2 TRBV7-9 TGTGCCAGCAGCTCTCCGGACAGGGCGGGCGGCTACACCTTC CASSSPDRAGGYTF
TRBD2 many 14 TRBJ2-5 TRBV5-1 TGCGCCAGCAGCGGGACTAGCGCCCAAGAGACCCAGTACTTC CASSGTSAQETQYF
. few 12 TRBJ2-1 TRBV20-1 TGCAGTGCCCCGACGGGGGACAATGAGCAGTTCTTC CSAPTGDNEQFF
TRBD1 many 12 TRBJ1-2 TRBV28 TGTGCCAGCAGTCCAGGGGGTTATGGCTACACCTTC CASSPGGYGYTF